The following is a T cell receptor (beta chain) sequence with its context. The data originate from a study of control samples from healthy donors and cancer patients. Measured with immunoSEQ multiplex PCR; TCRdb has only the in-frame clones, and not every one. The repertoire holds approximately 72,000 clones, with approximately 90% as singletons. Germline loops: CDR1 SGHRS, CDR2 YFSETQ. There are 15 residues in the CDR3. V lost 4 bases and J lost 4, with 17 bases in between. The sample consisted of blood. The rearrangement links TRBV5-1 to TRBJ1-2, with unresolved D. This receptor was obtained from a man aged 45 to 65 in good health. CDR3: CASSPSVGRGYGYTF. In DNA, the CDR3 is TGCGCCAGCAGCCCTAGTGTAGGACGGGGCTATGGCTACACCTTC. The full variable domain, in which reference TRBV5-1 and TRBJ1-2 provide the parts outside the CDR3, is KAGVTQTPRYLIKTRGQQVTLSCSPISGHRSVSWYQQTPGQGLQFLFEYFSETQRNKGNFPGRFSGRQFSNSRSEMNVSTLELGDSALYLCASSPSVGRGYGYTFGSGTRLTVV.